This T cell receptor (beta chain) came from a study of T cell clonality in common variable immunodeficiency. Sequencing used immunoSEQ multiplex PCR; TCRdb keeps in-frame clones, though not all of them. The sample yields approximately 81,000 clones, without any singletons. Patients and controls were mostly of Caucasian heritage. Each donor provided about 5 to 8 ml of heparinized whole blood. The V end lost 6 bases, the J end lost 4 bases, and 16 bases lay between the germline ends. The CDR3 runs 15 residues. CDR1 and CDR2 (germline): MNHEY, SVGEGT. General observations from the study: The cause of increased CVID clonality remains unclear without subpopulation sequencing. Compared with controls, CVID subjects had fewer shared TCRbeta clones.

In this sample, this clone turned up many times. Its specificity is unknown. Read sequence stops 3 residues before the CDR3 end, and the germline J gene provides the missing end. The origin of this receptor is a person between 18 and 75 years old in good health. Sequenced material: peripheral blood mononuclear cells. The chain employs TRBV6-2 or TRBV6-3 and TRBJ1-5, with D maybe TRBD1 (6 bases). CDR3 loop: CASRGGQNLNQPQHF. CDR3 DNA, as far as it was read: TGTGCCAGCAGGGGAGGACAGAACTTAAATCAGCCC.